This T cell receptor beta chain derives from a study of blood T cell repertoires in COVID-19 (dated by TCRdb to the early 2020s). At the level of the whole study: The collaborator samples originated in the United States, Italy and Spain and spanned the acute and convalescent phases of COVID-19. The prospective study material was composed of cDNA or gDNA derived from T cells, B-cell-depleted T cells, or PBMCs. Subjects who had been exposed to COVID-19, were actively infected with it, or had recovered from it provided the deeply sampled blood TCRbeta repertoires that made up the dataset. The repertoires were made available in a free public database intended to serve as a resource for research on the immune response to SARS-CoV-2. The samples were drawn from two sources: the first 160 participants of the ongoing ImmuneRACE study, and 1,254 subjects contributed by 6 global collaborators. Nearly every sample came with metadata listing a de-identified subject ID, COVID-19 status, age in years and sex. HLA class I and class II types, where available, came from metadata supplied by the sample provider rather than from assay-based typing. Beyond this particular receptor, the publication reports: The quantity of clinical and demographic metadata differed by source and by participant and was supplied without curation.

For this clone: Its antigen is unknown. No much larger clone exists at a distance of one base, and base qualities are not known.

Collaborating institutions collected whole blood in K2EDTA tubes following their own protocols. Collaborator samples were shipped for TCRbeta analysis as frozen whole blood, isolated PBMCs, or DNA extracted from either sample type. The CDR3 sequence holds 15 residues, the cysteine and phenylalanine included. Kept here is only the CDR3 DNA, which spans 45 bases and is read in frame from base 1. Compared with germline, V lacks 4 bases and J lacks 3 bases; bases without a gene match: 5. The germline V gene yields LGHNA for CDR1 and YNFKEQ for CDR2. The immunoSEQ Assay, a bias-controlled multiplex PCR, was used to amplify TCRbeta CDR3 regions from genomic DNA. The study's own analysis went as follows. Within the assay, amplification of reference gene primers was used to estimate how many nucleated cells each sample contained. To quantify the absolute abundance of each unique TCRbeta CDR3 rearrangement, sequence reads were collapsed and filtered. Productive Simpson clonality was computed per sample as the square root of Simpson's diversity index over productive rearrangements. Drawn from immuneACCESS, this table holds only the in-frame rearrangements with V and J called that TCRdb kept. Clones are partly lost; checked studies trace under half to an unresolved V gene and leave the rest unexplained. V, J and clone size were drawn from that table, and D and trimming were deduced from the DNA. The sample table contains about 240,000 clones; only one count was recorded for roughly nine tenths of them. The top ten constitute 6.2% of the sample.

Recombination linked TRBV4-2 to TRBJ2-3; 9 central nucleotides agree with TRBD2. The origin of this receptor is a man between 60 and 75 years old with acute or convalescent COVID-19. The sample was peripheral blood. The CDR3 loop reads CASSLDSGRTDTQYF. The nucleotide sequence reads TGTGCCAGCAGCCTAGATAGCGGGAGAACAGATACGCAGTATTTT.